This record looks at one T cell receptor (beta chain) sequence and its context. Only in-frame clones appear in the TCRdb table, and some are missing; sequencing was by immunoSEQ multiplex PCR. The table lists thousands of clones, about nine tenths of them singletons. This sample was taken from a study of tumor T cells in aggressive B-cell lymphoma. The CDR3 spans 17 residues. J gave up 4 bases and V 4 bases, and 15 bases lay outside the gene matches. Germline values: CDR1 LGHNA, CDR2 YNFKEQ. The TCR was taken from an adult with diffuse large B cell lymphoma. V is TRBV4-2 and J is TRBJ1-1; 7 nucleotides match TRBD1. Sequencing was done on a sample of tumor tissue. The CDR3 coding sequence is TGTGCCAGCAGCCCGACGGGGCAGGGGGACCTTGGCACTGAAGCTTTCTTT. Encoded protein: CASSPTGQGDLGTEAFF.